These 2 T cell receptor beta chains originate from one sample sequenced in a study of shared clonotypes between healthy human individuals. TCRdb keeps only in-frame clones here, not all; method: immunoSEQ multiplex PCR. The sample yields about 560,000 clones, around 80% seen once. The sequencing sample was made of PBMCs. The receptors were sampled from a woman between 40 and 50 years old in good health. Some clones in this sample may be carry-over from other donors' samples.

The chain uses TRBV27 and TRBJ2-3, with 7 bases identical to TRBD2. The CDR3 has 14 residues. Germline V gene lookup returns CDR1 MNHEY and CDR2 SMNVEV (reference sequence). Trimming at V came to 7 bases and at J to 2 bases, leaving 6 bases not matched to a gene. Here the CDR3 reads CASNQAGYTDTQYF. CDR3 in DNA: TGTGCCAGCAACCAAGCGGGGTACACAGATACGCAGTATTTT.

The CDR3 DNA reads TGTGCCACCAGCATGTCAGGGGGCAGACAGCCCCAGCATTTT. This encodes CATSMSGGRQPQHF. This chain joins TRBV15 and TRBJ1-5; 8 bases map to TRBD1. V was clipped by 4 bases and J by 7 bases; unmatched bases: 6. Germline-derived CDR1 and CDR2 are LNHNV and YYDKDF (reference sequence). There are 14 residues in the CDR3. Full variable domain (rest looked up from reference TRBV15 and TRBJ1-5): DAMVIQNPRYQVTQFGKPVTLSCSQTLNHNVMYWYQQKSSQAPKLLFHYYDKDFNNEADTPDNFQSRRPNTSFCFLDIRSPGLGDTAMYLCATSMSGGRQPQHFGDGTRLSIL.